Sequencing of this T cell receptor beta chain was carried out in a study of cytomegalovirus exposure and HLA in healthy donors. Study results and limitations: Published work reported that the classifier diagnosed cytomegalovirus status with high specificity and sensitivity.

In regard to this clone: What it recognizes is unknown.

The donors formed part of the approximately 120-subject validation cohort, distinct from the approximately 670-subject first cohort. The CDR3 consists of 14 residues. Germline CDR1 is LNHDA and CDR2 is SQIVND (reference sequence). Trimming left V 8 bases short and J 5 bases short, with 16 bases between. TCRdb's table, derived via immunoSEQ multiplex PCR, lists solely in-frame clones and lacks some. The sample consists of approximately 59,000 clones, more than 85% of them appearing once. Material for sequencing was PBMCs. The clonotype originates from a man aged 18 to 30 in good health and CMV-seropositive. The J gene is TRBJ2-1, the V gene TRBV19; D perhaps matches TRBD2 (6 bases). This chain's CDR3 is CASSLYGGHNEQFF. In nucleotides, the CDR3 is TGTGCCAGTTCTCTGTACGGAGGGCACAATGAGCAGTTCTTC.